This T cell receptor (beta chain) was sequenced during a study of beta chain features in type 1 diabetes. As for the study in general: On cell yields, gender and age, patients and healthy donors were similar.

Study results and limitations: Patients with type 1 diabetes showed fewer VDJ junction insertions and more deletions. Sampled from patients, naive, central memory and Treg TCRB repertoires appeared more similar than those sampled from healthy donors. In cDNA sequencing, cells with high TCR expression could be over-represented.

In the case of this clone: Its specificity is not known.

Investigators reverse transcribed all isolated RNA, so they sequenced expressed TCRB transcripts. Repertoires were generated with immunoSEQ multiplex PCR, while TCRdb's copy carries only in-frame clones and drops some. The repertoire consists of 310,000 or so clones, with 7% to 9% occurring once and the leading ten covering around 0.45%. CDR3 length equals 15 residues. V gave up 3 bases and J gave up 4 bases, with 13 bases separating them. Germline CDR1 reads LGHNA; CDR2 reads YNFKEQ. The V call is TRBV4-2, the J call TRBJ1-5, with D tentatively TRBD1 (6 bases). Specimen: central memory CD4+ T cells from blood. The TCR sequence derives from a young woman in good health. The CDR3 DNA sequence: TGTGCCAGCAGCCATGCAGACAGGCAGAATCAGCCCCAGCATTTT. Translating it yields CASSHADRQNQPQHF.